This TCR beta chain was captured in a study of blood T cells in healthy people across ages. Combining a sample-barcoded 5' primer with a J-beta primer mix, a second PCR ran for about 6 to 12 cycles. TCRdb re-analysed the 5' RACE reads in MiXCR, keeping a single row per CDR3 protein. The table has 1.5 million to 2 million distinct CDR3 sequences, roughly 30% seen once. Study-wide results and caveats: Expanded clonotype changes were possibly confounded by unknown donor CMV status. Age advanced and TCR beta diversity per million T cells fell, roughly linearly.

This clonotype has ten or more counts. Antigen: not known. The CDR3 has 16 residues. V lost 5 bases, J lost 5 bases, and 11 bases stayed unmatched. Germline CDR1 reads SGHTA; CDR2 reads FQGTGA. Source material: blood. The receptor's source is a woman aged 25-40 years in good health. This chain joins TRBV7-3 and TRBJ2-5, with TRBD1 matching 10 bases. In DNA, the CDR3 is TGTGCCAGCAGCCAATCCGGGACAGGGGCGCGGGAGACCCAGTACTTC. It specifies CASSQSGTGARETQYF.